A selection of T cell receptor beta chains follows, all from one sample in a study of cytotoxic CD8 clonotypes in ibrutinib-treated CLL. The method was immunoSEQ multiplex PCR; TCRdb's version includes in-frame clones alone and lacks a portion of them. This sample carries tens of thousands of clones, approximately 71% of them seen once, and the ten largest clones take around two fifths. The material sequenced was PBMCs, taken after 12 months of ibrutinib treatment. These receptors came from a human donor with chronic lymphocytic leukemia. Both conserved end residues are part of each CDR3. D genes are given only for firm matches. Not all rows give a size; the values are once, few, many and, for expanded clones, a class.

j_call v_call d_call clone_size cdr3_nt cdr3_aa
TRBJ2-2 TRBV27 TRBD2 - TGTGCCAGTAGACTAGCCTTCAACACCGGGGAGCTGTTTTTT CASRLAFNTGELFF
TRBJ2-1 TRBV6-6 TRBD1 - TGTGCCAGCAACCCGACAGGGATCTACAATGAGCAGTTCTTC CASNPTGIYNEQFF
TRBJ2-7 TRBV11-2 - - TGTGCCAGCAGCTTAAAGCCAGGGCCTTACTACGAGCAGTACTTC CASSLKPGPYYEQYF
TRBJ1-1 TRBV5-1 - - TGCGCCAGCAGCTTTCGAGAGAACACTGAAGCTTTCTTT CASSFRENTEAFF
TRBJ1-2 TRBV6-5 - - TGTGCCAGCAGTTACTTGGGGCCCCCTAACTATGGCTACACCTTC CASSYLGPPNYGYTF
TRBJ2-2 TRBV5-4 - few TGTGCCAGCAGCTTCCCGGGAGAATTGGAGCTGTTTTTT CASSFPGELELFF
TRBJ2-3 TRBV6-6 TRBD2 - TGTGCCAGCAGTTACCTTGCGGGAGTCGGCACAGATACGCAGTATTTT CASSYLAGVGTDTQYF
TRBJ2-7 TRBV19 - - TGTGCCAGTAGTATCTCGGGCGGGCCGACCTACGAGCAGTACTTC CASSISGGPTYEQYF
TRBJ1-5 TRBV19 - - TGTGCCACCGGAAAACTCGGTTTGGGGTCAGGGCGTCATCAGCCCCAGCATTTT CATGKLGLGSGRHQPQHF
TRBJ2-6 TRBV5-1 - - TGCGCCAGCAGCTTGGCCGGGAGTGGGGCCAACGTCCTGACTTTC CASSLAGSGANVLTF